Listed below are T cell receptor beta chains from one sample, sequenced in a study of blood T cell repertoires in COVID-19. Sequencing was performed with immunoSEQ multiplex PCR; in TCRdb, only in-frame clones are kept and a portion is missing. Seen here are some 190,000 clones, 85% to 90% observed once, and the top ten hold roughly 1.6%. Sample: peripheral blood. These TCRs come from a man between 18 and 29 years old with active or convalescent COVID-19. CDR3s leave out the opening cysteine and the closing phenylalanine or tryptophan. A D gene is named only where the DNA matches it firmly.

>TRBV18|16|TRBD1
ASSPRTPGQGSNTEAF
>TRBV12-3/TRBV12-4|10|-
ASSFRQFFQF
>TRBV29-1|9|-
SVQGNYGYT
>TRBV30|10|-
AWATSTARMF
>TRBV19|13|TRBD1
ASSLTGGPREKLF
>TRBV7-9|12|-
ASSPGTSGNTIY
>TRBV4-1|13|-
ASSQGDSRFTEAF
>TRBV6-9|13|-
ASSPSAELYNEQF
>TRBV7-2|12|-
ASSTLGGDTEAF
>TRBV6-2/TRBV6-3|14|TRBD2
ASSYPPSGSSYEQY
>TRBV29-1|13|TRBD1
SVGGTGGAGRGYT
>TRBV19|12|TRBD2
ASSIRGDSYEQY
>TRBV7-6|13|-
ASSLGGRGGYEQY
>TRBV5-5|13|TRBD1
ASSPGQGRGQPQH
>TRBV27|11|-
ASSLSPSRGYT
>TRBV7-9|11|-
ASSLEEGTEAF
>TRBV6-1|12|-
ASREGHFNQPQH
>TRBV9|13|-
ASSVDDSLRETQY
>TRBV19|12|TRBD1
ASSGTGVYNEQF
>TRBV3-1/TRBV3-2|14|TRBD1
ASNQRTGGASGELF
>TRBV7-2|9|-
ASSPRNEQF
>TRBV9|14|-
ASMGKEGANTGELF
>TRBV30|16|-
AWSVRFIGSSYNSPLH
>TRBV28|13|TRBD1
ASSRGQGGNSPLH
>TRBV24-1|13|-
ATSDSGRAAYEQY
>TRBV5-1|13|TRBD2
ASSLRTSGPYEQY
>TRBV5-1|14|TRBD1
ASSLAGTGGSDGYT
>TRBV29-1|12|TRBD1
SVEGGQGTYEQY
>TRBV2|12|TRBD1
ASKVLSGGTEAF
>TRBV18|13|-
ASSLGQLSTGELF
>TRBV7-9|13|-
ASTISGRANYGYT
>TRBV11-2|14|TRBD1
ASSLGFGTGARGYT
>TRBV2|11|-
ASSWRAGEKLF
>TRBV6-5|13|TRBD1
ASTRTGGNNSPLH
>TRBV4-2|15|TRBD1
ASSHHTGAGAKNIQY
>TRBV27|12|-
ASSLLPGTDTQY
>TRBV7-9|13|TRBD2
ASSPGLADTGELF
>TRBV5-4|11|TRBD2
ASSPAGWETQY
>TRBV3-1/TRBV3-2|12|TRBD1
ASSSRDRGSEAF
>TRBV4-3|10|TRBD2
ASSQTGLEQF
>TRBV7-9|11|-
ASSLSPYTEAF
>TRBV7-9|10|-
ATKTGAGELF
>TRBV7-9|12|TRBD2
ASTQAAGEYEQY
>TRBV10-3|12|TRBD1
AISGPTGTGEQY
>TRBV12-3/TRBV12-4|11|-
ASRTGQAYEQY